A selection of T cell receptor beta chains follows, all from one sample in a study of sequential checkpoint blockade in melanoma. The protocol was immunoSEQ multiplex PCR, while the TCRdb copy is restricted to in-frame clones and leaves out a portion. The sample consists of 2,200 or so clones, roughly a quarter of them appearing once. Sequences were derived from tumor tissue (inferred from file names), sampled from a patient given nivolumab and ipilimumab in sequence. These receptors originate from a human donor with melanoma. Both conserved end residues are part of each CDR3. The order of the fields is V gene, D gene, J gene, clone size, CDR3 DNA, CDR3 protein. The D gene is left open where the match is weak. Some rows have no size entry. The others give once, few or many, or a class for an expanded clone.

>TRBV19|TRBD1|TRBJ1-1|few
TGTGCCAGTAGTGGGAGACAGGGTGTGGACACTGAAGCTTTCTTT
CASSGRQGVDTEAFF
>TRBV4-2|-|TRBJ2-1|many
TGTGCCAGCAGCTCTCCCGGCGGGACACCCCAGTTCTTC
CASSSPGGTPQFF
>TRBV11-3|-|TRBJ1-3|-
TGTGCCAGCAGCTTAGGACGGTTGAGCTCTGGAAACACCATATATTTT
CASSLGRLSSGNTIYF
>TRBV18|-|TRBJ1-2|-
TGTGCCAGCTCGCCGGACGGATCCTATGGCTACACCTTC
CASSPDGSYGYTF
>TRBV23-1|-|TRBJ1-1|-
TGCGCCAGCAGCTTTTTGCCAGGGAGGGGAGCTTTCTTT
CASSFLPGRGAFF
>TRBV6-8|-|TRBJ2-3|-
TGTGCCAGCAGTTACACCGGACCAGCAGATACGCAGTATTTT
CASSYTGPADTQYF
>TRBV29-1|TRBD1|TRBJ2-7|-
TGCAGCGTTGGGCCACGACAGGGGGCTTACGAGCAGTACTTC
CSVGPRQGAYEQYF
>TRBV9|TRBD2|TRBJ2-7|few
TGTGCCAGCAGCGGGGCAGCGGGGGAATTCTCCTACGAGCAGTACTTC
CASSGAAGEFSYEQYF
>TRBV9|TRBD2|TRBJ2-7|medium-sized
TGTGCCAGCAGCGTAACCCCCTCGGGAGCGGGGGTCTCCTACGAGCAGTACTTC
CASSVTPSGAGVSYEQYF
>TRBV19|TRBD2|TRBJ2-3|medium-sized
TGTGCCAGTAGTAATGCGGGGGCAGATACGCAGTATTTT
CASSNAGADTQYF
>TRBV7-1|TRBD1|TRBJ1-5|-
TGTGCCAGCAGCCCCGACAGGGGGCTTAGTCAGCCCCAGCATTTT
CASSPDRGLSQPQHF
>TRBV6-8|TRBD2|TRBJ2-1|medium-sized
TGTGCCAGCAGTCTCCTTGGGACTAGCGGCTACAATGAGCAGTTCTTC
CASSLLGTSGYNEQFF
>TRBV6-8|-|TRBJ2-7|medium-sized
TGTGCCAGCAGTGCCGAGATCGGGGGTGAAGATTACGAGCAGTACTTC
CASSAEIGGEDYEQYF
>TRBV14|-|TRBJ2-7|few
TGTGCCAGCAGTCAAGGGGGGAGGCGGAGAGTTACCTACGAGCAGTACTTC
CASSQGGRRRVTYEQYF
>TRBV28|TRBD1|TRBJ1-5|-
TGTGCCACAACATCCGGGACAGGGAGCAATCAGCCCCAGCATTTT
CATTSGTGSNQPQHF
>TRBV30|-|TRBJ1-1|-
TGTGCCTCCCGGGCCCAAAAGGAAGCTTTCTTT
CASRAQKEAFF
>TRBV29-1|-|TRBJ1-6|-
TGCAGCGTCGCTGACAGCCCAAATTCACCCCTCCACTTT
CSVADSPNSPLHF
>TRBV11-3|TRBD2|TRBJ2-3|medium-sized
TGTGCCAGCAGCTTAGTCTCTAGCGGGGACTACACAGATACGCAGTATTTT
CASSLVSSGDYTDTQYF
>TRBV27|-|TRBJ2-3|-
TGTGCCAGCAACAGGGTCCGGAGCACAGATACGCAGTATTTT
CASNRVRSTDTQYF
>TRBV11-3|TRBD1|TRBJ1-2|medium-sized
TGTGCCAGCAGCTCCACGGGACAGCGAGCTAACTATGGCTACACCTTC
CASSSTGQRANYGYTF
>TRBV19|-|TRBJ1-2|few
TGTGCCAGTAGTATGTCCCGGAACTATGGCTACACCTTC
CASSMSRNYGYTF
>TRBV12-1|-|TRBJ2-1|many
TGTGCCAGCAGCCCCCCGTCGGGTTTCTCCTACAATGAGCAGTTCTTC
CASSPPSGFSYNEQFF
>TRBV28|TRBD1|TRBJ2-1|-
TGTGCCAGCAGTCCCGGGACAGGCTCCTACAATGAGCAGTTCTTC
CASSPGTGSYNEQFF
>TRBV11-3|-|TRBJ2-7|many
TGTGCCAGCAGCTTATGGGGCCGGAGCTACGAGCAGTACTTC
CASSLWGRSYEQYF
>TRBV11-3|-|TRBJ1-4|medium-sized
TGTGCCAGCAGCCAACAGGGCCTGGGGGAAAAACTGTTTTTT
CASSQQGLGEKLFF
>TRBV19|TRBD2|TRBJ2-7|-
TGTGCCAGTAGTATGAAGGCTAGCGGGGGGCCCATCTACGAGCAGTACTTC
CASSMKASGGPIYEQYF
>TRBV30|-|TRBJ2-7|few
TGTGCCTGGAGTTCGGGGACGAGACTATACTCCTACGAGCAGTACTTC
CAWSSGTRLYSYEQYF
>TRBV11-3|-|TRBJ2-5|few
TGTGCCAGCAGCTTAGGGCCTAGCTTAATCGAGACCCAGTACTTC
CASSLGPSLIETQYF
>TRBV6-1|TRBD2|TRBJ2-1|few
TGTGCCAGCAGTGCAGGGGCGGGGGGTATCAATGAGCAGTTCTTC
CASSAGAGGINEQFF
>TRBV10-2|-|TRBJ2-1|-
TGCGCCAGAAATATGGCCAGAATTTACAATGAGCAGTTCTTC
CARNMARIYNEQFF
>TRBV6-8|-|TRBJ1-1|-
TGTGCCAGCAACCGGGGTGGCACTGAAGCTTTCTTT
CASNRGGTEAFF